This T cell receptor beta chain was obtained from a study of blood T cell repertoires in COVID-19. For the study at large: From T cells, B-cell-depleted T cells, or PBMCs came the material, which was cDNA or gDNA.

Data came from immunoSEQ multiplex PCR; TCRdb stores just in-frame clones and leaves some out. The sample yields around 95,000 clones, approximately 87% seen once. This clone was observed once. The CDR3 contains 17 residues. Losses at the gene ends were 5 bases for V and 10 bases for J; bases not matched to a gene: 16. Germline V gene data show CDR1 as MNHEY and CDR2 as SMNVEV (reference sequence). This clonotype was obtained from a human donor in a cohort sampled during active COVID-19. Material for sequencing was peripheral blood. V usage is TRBV27 and J usage is TRBJ1-6; 8 bases agree with TRBD1. As DNA, the CDR3 is TGTGCCAGCAGTGGCGGGTATGGGGGCAGGGGGCGATCACCCCTCCACTTT. Protein: CASSGGYGGRGRSPLHF.